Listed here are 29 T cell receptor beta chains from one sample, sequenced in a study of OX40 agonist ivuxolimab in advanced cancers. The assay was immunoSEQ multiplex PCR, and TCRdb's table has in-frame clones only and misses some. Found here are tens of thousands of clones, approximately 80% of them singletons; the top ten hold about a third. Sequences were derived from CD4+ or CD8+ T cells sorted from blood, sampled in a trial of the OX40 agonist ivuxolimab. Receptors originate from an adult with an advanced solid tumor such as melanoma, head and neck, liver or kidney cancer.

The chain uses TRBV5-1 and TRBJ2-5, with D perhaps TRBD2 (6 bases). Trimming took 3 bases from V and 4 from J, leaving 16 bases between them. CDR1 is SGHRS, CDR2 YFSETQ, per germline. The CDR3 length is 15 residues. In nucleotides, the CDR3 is TGCGCCAGCAGCTCCGGGGAGGCTGTCGTAGAGACCCAGTACTTC. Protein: CASSSGEAVVETQYF.

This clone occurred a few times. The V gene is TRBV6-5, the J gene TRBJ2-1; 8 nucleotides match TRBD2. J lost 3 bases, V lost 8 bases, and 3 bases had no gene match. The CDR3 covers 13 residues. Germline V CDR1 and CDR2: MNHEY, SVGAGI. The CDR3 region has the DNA TGTGCCAGCGGCGGGGGGCTCTACAATGAGCAGTTCTTC. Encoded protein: CASGGGLYNEQFF.

The CDR3 coding sequence is TGTGCCTGGAGTGTACAGGGGGGCTCCTACGAGCAGTACTTC. Its protein product is CAWSVQGGSYEQYF. This chain connects TRBV30 to TRBJ2-5; 8 positions agree with TRBD1. Near its end, the DNA agrees better with TRBJ2-7, so the J call may be wrong. The germline V gene encodes CDR1 GTSNPN and CDR2 SVGIG (reference sequence). The CDR3 is 14 amino acids.

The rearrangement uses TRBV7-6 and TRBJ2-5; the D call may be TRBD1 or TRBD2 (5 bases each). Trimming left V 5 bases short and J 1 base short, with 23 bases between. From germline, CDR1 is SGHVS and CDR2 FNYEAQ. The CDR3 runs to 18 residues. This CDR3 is CASSRSPPGRVTQETQYF. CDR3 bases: TGTGCCAGCAGCCGATCCCCACCGGGGCGGGTGACCCAAGAGACCCAGTACTTC.

CDR3 amino acids: CAWPGGGPGGDTQYF. The CDR3, as DNA: TGTGCCTGGCCCGGGGGGGGACCCGGAGGAGATACGCAGTATTTT. V is TRBV30 and J is TRBJ2-3; TRBD2 agrees at 8 bases. There are 15 residues in the CDR3. Germline V gene sequence: CDR1 GTSNPN, CDR2 SVGIG (reference sequence). With V trimmed by 5 bases and J by 5 bases, 12 bases remained unmatched.

CDR3 bases: TGTGCCAGCAGCCACGGGACAGGGGTGAGGACTGAAGCTTTCTTT. This encodes CASSHGTGVRTEAFF. V gene TRBV7-2 combines with J gene TRBJ1-1; TRBD1 matches at 10 bases. V gave up 5 bases and J gave up 5 bases; unmatched junction bases: 8. The CDR3 is 15 residues long. Germline-derived CDR1 and CDR2 are SGHTA and FQGNSA.

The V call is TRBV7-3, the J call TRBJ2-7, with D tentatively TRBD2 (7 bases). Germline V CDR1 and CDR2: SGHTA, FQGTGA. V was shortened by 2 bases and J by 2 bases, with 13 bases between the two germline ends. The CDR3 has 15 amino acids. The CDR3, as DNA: TGTGCCAGCAGCTTAGAACGGGGGGCCCCCTACGAGCAGTACTTC. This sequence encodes CASSLERGAPYEQYF.

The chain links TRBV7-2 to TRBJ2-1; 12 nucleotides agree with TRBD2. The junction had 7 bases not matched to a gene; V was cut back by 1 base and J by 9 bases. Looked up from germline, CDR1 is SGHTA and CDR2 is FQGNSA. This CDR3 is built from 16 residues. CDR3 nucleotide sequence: TGTGCCAGCAGCTTAGATGGACTAGCGGGGAGGATTGAGCAGTTCTTC. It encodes CASSLDGLAGRIEQFF.

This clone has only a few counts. DNA of the CDR3: TGCGCCAGCAGCTTGACCTCAGGGGGGTCTGTCGGGGAGCTGTTTTTT. Translating it yields CASSLTSGGSVGELFF. The chain couples TRBV5-1 to TRBJ2-2; weak D call: TRBD1 (7 bases). Trimming left V 1 base short and J 7 bases short, with 17 bases between. The CDR3 is 16 amino acids. The germline gives CDR1 SGHRS, CDR2 YFSETQ.

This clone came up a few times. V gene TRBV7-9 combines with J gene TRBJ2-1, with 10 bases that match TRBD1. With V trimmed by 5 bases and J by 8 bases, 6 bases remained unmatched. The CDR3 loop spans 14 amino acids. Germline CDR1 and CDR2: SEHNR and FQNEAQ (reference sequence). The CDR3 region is CASSPRTGGDEQFF. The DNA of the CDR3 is TGTGCCAGCAGCCCCAGGACAGGGGGTGATGAGCAGTTCTTC. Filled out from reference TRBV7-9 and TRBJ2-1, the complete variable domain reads DTGVSQNPRHKITKRGQNVTFRCDPISEHNRLYWYRQTLGQGPEFLTYFQNEAQLEKSRLLSDRFSAERPKGSFSTLEIQRTEQGDSAMYLCASSPRTGGDEQFFGPGTRLTVL.

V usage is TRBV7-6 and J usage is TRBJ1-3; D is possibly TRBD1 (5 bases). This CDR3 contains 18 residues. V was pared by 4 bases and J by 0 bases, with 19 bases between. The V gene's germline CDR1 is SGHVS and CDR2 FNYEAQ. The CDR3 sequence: CASSSTVMNLFSGNTIYF. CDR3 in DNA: TGTGCCAGCAGCTCGACAGTCATGAACCTCTTCTCTGGAAACACCATATATTTT.

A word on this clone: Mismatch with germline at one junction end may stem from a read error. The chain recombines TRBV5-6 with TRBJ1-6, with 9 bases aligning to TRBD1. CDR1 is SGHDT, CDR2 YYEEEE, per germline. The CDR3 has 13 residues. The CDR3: CASSLGGQGLVSF. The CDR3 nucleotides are TGTGCCAGCAGCTTGGGGGGACAGGGACTTGTCAGCTTT.

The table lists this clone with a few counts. Here the CDR3 DNA reads TGTGCCAGCAGTGACCGGGATACGCAGTATTTT. Translation: CASSDRDTQYF. This chain connects TRBV6-1 to TRBJ2-3, with unresolved D. The CDR3 spans 11 residues. Between the trimmed V and J ends, which lost 3 bases and 6 bases, there was a span of 4 bases. CDR1 is MNHNS and CDR2 is SASEGT in the germline V gene.

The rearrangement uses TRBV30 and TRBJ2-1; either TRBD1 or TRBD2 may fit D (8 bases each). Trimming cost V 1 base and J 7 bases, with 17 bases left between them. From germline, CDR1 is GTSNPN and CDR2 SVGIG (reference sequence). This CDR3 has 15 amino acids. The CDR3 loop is CAWSAGGTGGNEQFF. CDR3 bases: TGTGCCTGGAGTGCGGGGGGGACAGGAGGAAATGAGCAGTTCTTC.

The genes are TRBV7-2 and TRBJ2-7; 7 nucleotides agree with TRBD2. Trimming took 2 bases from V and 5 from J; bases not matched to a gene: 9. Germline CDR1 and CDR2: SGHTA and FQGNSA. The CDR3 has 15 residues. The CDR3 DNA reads TGTGCCAGCAGCTTACCTACTAGCGTTAGGGACGAGCAGTACTTC. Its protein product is CASSLPTSVRDEQYF. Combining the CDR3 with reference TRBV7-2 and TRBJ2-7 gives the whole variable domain GAGVSQSPSNKVTEKGKDVELRCDPISGHTALYWYRQSLGQGLEFLIYFQGNSAPDKSGLPSDRFSAERTGGSVSTLTIQRTQQEDSAVYLCASSLPTSVRDEQYFGPGTRLTVT.

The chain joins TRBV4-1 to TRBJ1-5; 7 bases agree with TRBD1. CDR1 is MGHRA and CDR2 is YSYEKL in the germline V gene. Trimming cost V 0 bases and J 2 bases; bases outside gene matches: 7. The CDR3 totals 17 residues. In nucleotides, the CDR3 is TGCGCCAGCAGCCAAGACCCGGGACAGCTCCGCAATCAGCCCCAGCATTTT. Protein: CASSQDPGQLRNQPQHF.

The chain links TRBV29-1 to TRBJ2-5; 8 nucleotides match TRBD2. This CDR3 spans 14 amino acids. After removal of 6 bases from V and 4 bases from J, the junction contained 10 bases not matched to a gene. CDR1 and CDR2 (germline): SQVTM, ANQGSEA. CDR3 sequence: CSVRGGQGLETQYF. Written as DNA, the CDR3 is TGCAGCGTCCGGGGGGGGCAGGGATTAGAGACCCAGTACTTC.

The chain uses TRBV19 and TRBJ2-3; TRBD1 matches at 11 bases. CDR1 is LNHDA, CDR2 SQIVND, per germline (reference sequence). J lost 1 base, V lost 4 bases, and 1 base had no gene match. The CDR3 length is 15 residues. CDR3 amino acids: CASSRTGGGTDTQYF. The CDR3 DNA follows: TGTGCCAGTAGTAGGACAGGGGGCGGCACAGATACGCAGTATTTT. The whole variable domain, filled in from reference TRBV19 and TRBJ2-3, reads DGGITQSPKYLFRKEGQNVTLSCEQNLNHDAMYWYRQDPGQGLRLIYYSQIVNDFQKGDIAEGYSVSREKKESFPLTVTSAQKNPTAFYLCASSRTGGGTDTQYFGPGTRLTVL.

The CDR3 DNA reads as TGTGCCAGCAGCTTGGAAGGGATTGGCACTGAAGCTTTCTTT. Translating it yields CASSLEGIGTEAFF. The rearrangement joins TRBV5-4 to TRBJ1-1; D uncertain. V shed 0 bases and J shed 4 bases, with 10 bases lying between them. This CDR3 has 14 amino acids. Germline loops: CDR1 SGHNT, CDR2 YYREEE (reference sequence). Together with reference TRBV5-4 and TRBJ1-1, the CDR3 gives the full variable domain: ETGVTQSPTHLIKTRGQQVTLRCSSQSGHNTVSWYQQALGQGPQFIFQYYREEENGRGNFPPRFSGLQFPNYSSELNVNALELDDSALYLCASSLEGIGTEAFFGQGTRLTVV.

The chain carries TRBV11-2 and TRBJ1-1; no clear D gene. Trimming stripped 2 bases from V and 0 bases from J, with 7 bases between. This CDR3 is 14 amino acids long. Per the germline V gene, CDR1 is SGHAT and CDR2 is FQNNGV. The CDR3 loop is CASSLRWMNTEAFF. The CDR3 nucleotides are TGTGCCAGCAGCTTAAGGTGGATGAACACTGAAGCTTTCTTT.

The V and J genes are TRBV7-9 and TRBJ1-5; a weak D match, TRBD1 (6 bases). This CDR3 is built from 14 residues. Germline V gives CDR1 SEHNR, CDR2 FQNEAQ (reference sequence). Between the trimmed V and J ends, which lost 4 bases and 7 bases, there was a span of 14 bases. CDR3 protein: CASSSRQAGQPQHF. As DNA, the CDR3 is TGTGCCAGCAGCTCGAGACAGGCGGGACAGCCCCAGCATTTT. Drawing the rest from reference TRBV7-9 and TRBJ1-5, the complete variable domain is DTGVSQNPRHKITKRGQNVTFRCDPISEHNRLYWYRQTLGQGPEFLTYFQNEAQLEKSRLLSDRFSAERPKGSFSTLEIQRTEQGDSAMYLCASSSRQAGQPQHFGDGTRLSIL.

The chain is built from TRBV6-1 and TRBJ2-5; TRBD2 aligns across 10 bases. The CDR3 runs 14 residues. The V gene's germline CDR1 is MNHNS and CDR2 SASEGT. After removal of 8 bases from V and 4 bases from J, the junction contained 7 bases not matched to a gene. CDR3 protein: CASQSGGAGETQYF. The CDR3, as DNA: TGTGCCAGCCAAAGCGGGGGGGCCGGAGAGACCCAGTACTTC.

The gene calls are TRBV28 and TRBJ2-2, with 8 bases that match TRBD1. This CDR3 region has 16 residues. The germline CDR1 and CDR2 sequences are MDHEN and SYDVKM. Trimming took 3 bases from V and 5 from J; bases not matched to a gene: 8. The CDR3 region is CASSFETGDGTGELFF. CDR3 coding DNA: TGTGCCAGCAGTTTCGAGACAGGGGATGGAACCGGGGAGCTGTTTTTT. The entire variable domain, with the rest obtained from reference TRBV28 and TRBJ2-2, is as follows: DVKVTQSSRYLVKRTGEKVFLECVQDMDHENMFWYRQDPGLGLRLIYFSYDVKMKEKGDIPEGYSVSREKKERFSLILESASTNQTSMYLCASSFETGDGTGELFFGEGSRLTVL.

CDR3: CASSESSEGPNTGELFF. The CDR3 region has the DNA TGCGCCAGCAGTGAGTCTAGCGAGGGACCGAACACCGGGGAGCTGTTTTTT. The chain is built from TRBV10-1 and TRBJ2-2; D possibly uses TRBD1 or TRBD2 (5 bases each). V lost 0 bases, J lost 0 bases, and 11 bases lay in between. CDR3 length: 17 amino acids. Germline V gene data show CDR1 as WNHNN and CDR2 as SYGVQD (reference sequence).

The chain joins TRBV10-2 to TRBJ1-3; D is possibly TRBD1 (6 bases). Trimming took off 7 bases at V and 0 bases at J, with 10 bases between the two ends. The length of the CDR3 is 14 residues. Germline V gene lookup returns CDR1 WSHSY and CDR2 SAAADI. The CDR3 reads CASTQGNSGNTIYF. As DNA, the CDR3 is TGCGCCAGCACACAGGGAAACTCTGGAAACACCATATATTTT.

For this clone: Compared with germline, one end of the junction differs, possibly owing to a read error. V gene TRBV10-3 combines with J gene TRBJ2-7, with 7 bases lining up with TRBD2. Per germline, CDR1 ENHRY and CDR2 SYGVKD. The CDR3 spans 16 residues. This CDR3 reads CAISESGGRASDEQYF. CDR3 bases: TGTGCCATCAGTGAGTCGGGAGGGAGGGCCTCCGACGAGCAGTACTTC.

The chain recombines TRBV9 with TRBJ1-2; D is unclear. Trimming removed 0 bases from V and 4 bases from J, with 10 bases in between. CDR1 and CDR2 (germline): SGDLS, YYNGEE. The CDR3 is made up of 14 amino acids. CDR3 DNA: TGTGCCAGCAGCGTAGAGTACAGTCCCTATGGCTACACCTTC. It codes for CASSVEYSPYGYTF.

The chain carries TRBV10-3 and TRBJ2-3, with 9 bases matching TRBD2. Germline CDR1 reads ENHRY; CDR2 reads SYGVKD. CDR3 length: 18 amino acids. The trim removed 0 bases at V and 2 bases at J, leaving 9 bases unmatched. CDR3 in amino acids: CAISESDSGSWATDTQYF. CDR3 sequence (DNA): TGTGCCATCAGTGAGTCCGATAGCGGGAGCTGGGCCACAGATACGCAGTATTTT.

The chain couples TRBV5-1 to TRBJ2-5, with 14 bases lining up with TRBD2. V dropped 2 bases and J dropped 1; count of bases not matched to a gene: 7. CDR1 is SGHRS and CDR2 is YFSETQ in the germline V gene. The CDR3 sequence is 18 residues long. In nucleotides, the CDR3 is TGCGCCAGCAGCTTAGGACTAGCGGGGGGCCAGATCCAAGAGACCCAGTACTTC. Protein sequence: CASSLGLAGGQIQETQYF.